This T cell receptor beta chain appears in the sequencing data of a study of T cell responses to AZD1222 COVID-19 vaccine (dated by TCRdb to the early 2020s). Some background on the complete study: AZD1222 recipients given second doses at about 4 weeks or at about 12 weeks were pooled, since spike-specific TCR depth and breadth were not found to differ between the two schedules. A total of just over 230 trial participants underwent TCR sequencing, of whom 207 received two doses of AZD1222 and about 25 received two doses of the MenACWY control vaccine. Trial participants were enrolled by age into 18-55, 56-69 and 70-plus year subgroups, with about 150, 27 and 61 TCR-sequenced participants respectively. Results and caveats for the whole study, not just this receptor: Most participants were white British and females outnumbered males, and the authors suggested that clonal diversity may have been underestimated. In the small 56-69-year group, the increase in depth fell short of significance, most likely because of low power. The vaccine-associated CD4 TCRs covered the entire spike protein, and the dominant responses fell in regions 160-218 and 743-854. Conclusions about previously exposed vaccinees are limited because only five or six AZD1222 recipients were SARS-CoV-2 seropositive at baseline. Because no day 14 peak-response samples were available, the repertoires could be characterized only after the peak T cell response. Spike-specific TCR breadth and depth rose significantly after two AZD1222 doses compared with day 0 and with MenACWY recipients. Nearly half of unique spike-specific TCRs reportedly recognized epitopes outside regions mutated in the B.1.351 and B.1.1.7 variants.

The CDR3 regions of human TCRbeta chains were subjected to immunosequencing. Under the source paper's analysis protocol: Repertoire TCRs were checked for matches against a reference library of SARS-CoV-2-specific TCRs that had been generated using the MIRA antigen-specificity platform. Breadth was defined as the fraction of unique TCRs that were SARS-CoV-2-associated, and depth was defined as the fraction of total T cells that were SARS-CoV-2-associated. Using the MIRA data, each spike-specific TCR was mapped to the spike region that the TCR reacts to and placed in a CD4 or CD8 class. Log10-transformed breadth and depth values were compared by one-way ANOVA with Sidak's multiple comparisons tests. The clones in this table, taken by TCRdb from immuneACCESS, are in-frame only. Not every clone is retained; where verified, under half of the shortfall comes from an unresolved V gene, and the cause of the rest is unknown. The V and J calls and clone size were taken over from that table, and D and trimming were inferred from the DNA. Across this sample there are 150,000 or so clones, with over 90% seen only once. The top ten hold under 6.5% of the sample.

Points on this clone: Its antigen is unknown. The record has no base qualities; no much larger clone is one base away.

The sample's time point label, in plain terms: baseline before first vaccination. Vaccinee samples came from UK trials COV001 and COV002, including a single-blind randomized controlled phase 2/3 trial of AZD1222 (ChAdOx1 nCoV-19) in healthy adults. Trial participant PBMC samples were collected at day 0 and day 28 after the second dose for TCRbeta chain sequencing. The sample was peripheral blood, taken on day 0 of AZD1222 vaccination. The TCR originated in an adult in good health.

The sequenced DNA is TGTGCCAGCAGACAACGGGACAGTACTCACGAGCAGTACTTC. This sequence encodes CASRQRDSTHEQYF. The sequence links TRBV2 to TRBJ2-7, with 7 junctional bases fitting TRBD1. The CDR3 contains 14 residues, cysteine and phenylalanine counted. CDR3 DNA is the only sequence kept; it has 42 bases, read in frame from the first base. Germline trimming: 6 bases from V, 5 bases from J; junction bases outside gene matches: 10. Reading the germline V gene gives CDR1 SNHLY and CDR2 FYNNEI.